This T cell receptor (beta chain) was documented in a study of blood T cell repertoires in COVID-19. Study-level background: COVID-19 samples collected from the United States, Italy and Spain covered acute and convalescent phases. PBMCs, B-cell-depleted T cells, or T cells were the source of the cDNA or gDNA that made up the material.

Original analysis: Nucleated cell counts were estimated from reference gene primer amplification. Data came from immunoSEQ multiplex PCR; TCRdb stores just in-frame clones and leaves some out. V and J calls and clone size come straight from that table; D and trimming were deduced from the DNA. This sample has 130,000 or so clones, with just under 80% found just once. This sequence was found in a man between 60 and 75 years old with active or convalescent COVID-19. The material sequenced was peripheral blood.

The CDR3 DNA reads as TGTGCCACCAGCCCCCGAGTAGCGGGGTCCACAGATACGCAGTATTTT. As protein: CATSPRVAGSTDTQYF. The rearrangement joins TRBV15 to TRBJ2-3; 8 bases line up with TRBD2. J gave up 2 bases and V 5 bases, and 9 bases lay outside the gene matches. Germline-derived CDR1 and CDR2 are LNHNV and YYDKDF (reference sequence). The CDR3 is 16 residues long.